The 27 T cell receptor beta chains in this list originate from one sample, sequenced in a study of identical twins. TCRdb re-called the 5' RACE reads with MiXCR, one entry per CDR3 protein. There are some 330,000 distinct CDR3 sequences in the sample; around 9% occur only once, and approximately 9.3% lies in the top ten. The sequencing sample was made of naive T cells sorted from blood. The receptors come from a woman in her 50s in good health.

This clonotype has only a few counts. The rearrangement joins TRBV3-1 to TRBJ2-1; D not certain. The CDR3 extends over 13 amino acids. The ends were cut back, 3 bases at V and 6 bases at J, with 9 bases in the middle. The V gene's germline CDR1 is LGHDT and CDR2 YNNKEL (reference sequence). This CDR3 is CASSHTVGNEQFF. In DNA form, the CDR3 reads TGTGCCAGCAGCCATACGGTCGGCAATGAGCAGTTCTTC.

The rearrangement links TRBV4-1 to TRBJ2-4; D not resolved. Trimming took off 2 bases at V and 8 bases at J, with 4 bases between the two ends. The CDR3 consists of 11 residues. CDR1 is MGHRA, CDR2 YSYEKL, per germline. The chain's CDR3 is CASSQKDIQYF. In DNA form, the CDR3 reads TGCGCCAGCAGCCAAAAAGACATTCAGTACTTC.

This clonotype was observed many times. The CDR3 protein is CASSLIAGAYEQYF. The CDR3, as DNA: TGCGCCAGCAGCCTAATAGCGGGGGCCTACGAGCAGTACTTC. The chain links TRBV5-1 to TRBJ2-7, with 9 bases fitting TRBD2. The length of the CDR3 is 14 residues. V lost 4 bases and J lost 2; bases outside the gene matches: 4. CDR1 and CDR2 from the germline V gene are SGHRS and YFSETQ.

This clonotype was observed a handful of times. The V call is TRBV7-8, the J call TRBJ2-1, with D perhaps TRBD1 (6 bases). CDR1 is SGHVS, CDR2 FQNEAQ, per germline. The CDR3 runs to 15 residues. V was clipped by 0 bases and J by 11 bases, with 17 bases between them. The CDR3 bases are TGTGCCAGCAGCTTAGCCAACTTCGACGGGACAAAGCAGTTCTTC. It encodes CASSLANFDGTKQFF.

The J gene is TRBJ2-7, the V gene TRBV5-1; 10 bases map to TRBD2. Germline V gene sequence: CDR1 SGHRS, CDR2 YFSETQ. The CDR3 totals 17 residues. J gave up 5 bases and V 2 bases, and 13 bases lay outside the gene matches. The CDR3 reads CASSLVSSGSGFDEQYF. The CDR3 region has the DNA TGCGCCAGCAGCTTAGTTTCTAGCGGGAGTGGGTTTGACGAGCAGTACTTC.

The genes are TRBV11-1 and TRBJ2-3, with unresolved D. This CDR3 has 14 amino acids. Germline loops: CDR1 SGHAT, CDR2 FQDESV (reference sequence). V was shortened by 1 base and J by 2 bases, with 7 bases between the two germline ends. The CDR3 loop is CASSLEPLTDTQYF. CDR3 nucleotides: TGTGCCAGCAGCTTAGAGCCACTCACAGATACGCAGTATTTT.

In this sample, this clonotype turned up a few times. The V call is TRBV5-1, the J call TRBJ2-1, with D perhaps matching TRBD1 (5 bases). The CDR3 has 13 residues. V was cut by 5 bases and J by 8 bases, with 14 bases left in between. The germline CDR1 and CDR2 sequences are SGHRS and YFSETQ. CDR3 DNA sequence: TGCGCCAGCAGAATTACAGGTTCCGATGAGCAGTTCTTC. As protein: CASRITGSDEQFF.

The genes are TRBV4-1 and TRBJ2-3; 8 positions agree with TRBD1. Germline loops: CDR1 MGHRA, CDR2 YSYEKL. J gave up 1 base and V 2 bases, and 2 bases lay outside the gene matches. This CDR3 is 15 amino acids long. As DNA, the CDR3 is TGCGCCAGCAGCCAAAAGGGACAGGGCACAGATACGCAGTATTTT. Its translation: CASSQKGQGTDTQYF.

This clonotype was seen only a few times. Here the CDR3 DNA reads TGTGCCAGCAGCTTAGCGCTGAGGGGGCAGACTAAAACTAATGAAAAACTGTTTTTT. Protein sequence: CASSLALRGQTKTNEKLFF. The chain has TRBV7-8 and TRBJ1-4; 7 nucleotides line up with TRBD1. Trimming removed 0 bases from V and 1 base from J; junction bases left unmatched: 11. Germline loops: CDR1 SGHVS, CDR2 FQNEAQ. The CDR3 contains 19 residues.

This chain uses TRBV29-1 with TRBJ1-1; D not certain. Germline CDR1 SQVTM, CDR2 ANQGSEA. This CDR3 has 13 residues. V was trimmed by 4 bases and J by 14 bases, leaving 23 bases between them. The CDR3: CSVGTGHRVEVFF. The DNA of the CDR3 is TGCAGCGTTGGAACGGGTCACCGGGTGGAAGTCTTCTTT.

This clonotype occurred many times. The gene calls are TRBV5-4 and TRBJ2-1; D may match TRBD1 or TRBD2 (5 bases each). The CDR3 contains 13 residues. V shed 4 bases and J shed 4 bases, with 9 bases lying between them. Germline V CDR1 and CDR2: SGHNT, YYREEE (reference sequence). CDR3 in DNA: TGTGCCAGCAGCCCGGGACGATACAATGAGCAGTTCTTC. Translating gives CASSPGRYNEQFF.

This clonotype showed up just a few times. One junction end disagrees with the germline gene, perhaps due to a read error. The chain carries TRBV18 and TRBJ1-1; 9 bases are a match to TRBD1. CDR1 KGHSH and CDR2 LQKENI come from the germline V gene. This CDR3 spans 13 amino acids. Here the CDR3 reads CASSPGTGIESFF. The CDR3 DNA reads as TGTGCCAGCTCACCAGGGACAGGGATTGAATCTTTCTTT.

The sample holds many counts of this clonotype. CDR3 amino acids: CASSLGRLLGDTGELFF. As DNA, the CDR3 is TGCGCCAGCAGCCTGGGCAGGCTACTTGGGGACACCGGGGAGCTGTTTTTT. V gene TRBV5-1 combines with J gene TRBJ2-2; D gene uncertain. CDR1 is SGHRS, CDR2 YFSETQ, per germline. The CDR3 runs 17 residues. V dropped 4 bases and J dropped 3 bases, with 19 bases sitting between them.

This clonotype occurred many times. The chain joins TRBV11-2 to TRBJ1-6, with 7 bases lining up with TRBD1. Germline V lookup: CDR1 SGHAT, CDR2 FQNNGV. CDR3 length equals 13 residues. J gave up 9 bases and V 5 bases, and 4 bases lay outside the gene matches. CDR3 nucleotides: TGTGCCAGCAGCCAGGGGGGGGTTTCACCCCTCCACTTT. Its translation: CASSQGGVSPLHF. The full variable domain, with the rest looked up from reference TRBV11-2 and TRBJ1-6, is EAGVAQSPRYKIIEKRQSVAFWCNPISGHATLYWYQQILGQGPKLLIQFQNNGVVDDSQLPKDRFSAERLKGVDSTLKIQPAKLEDSAVYLCASSQGGVSPLHFGNGTRLTVT.

The V and J genes are TRBV13 and TRBJ2-4, with 9 bases fitting TRBD1. J lost 6 bases, V lost 4 bases, and 4 bases had no gene match. This CDR3 region has 14 residues. Per the germline V gene, CDR1 is PRHDT and CDR2 is FYEKMQ (reference sequence). The CDR3 coding sequence is TGTGCCAGCAGCTCCCGGGACAGGGTAAACATTCAGTACTTC. Translation gives CASSSRDRVNIQYF.

This clonotype was counted many times. V usage is TRBV5-6 and J usage is TRBJ2-2, with 9 bases that match TRBD1. The CDR3 sequence is 17 residues long. Germline CDR1 is SGHDT and CDR2 is YYEEEE. The trim removed 5 bases at V and 6 bases at J, leaving 14 bases unmatched. Here the CDR3 DNA reads TGTGCCAGCAGACCAAGGGACAGGGAGGTACCGGCCGGGGAGCTGTTTTTT. Amino acid sequence: CASRPRDREVPAGELFF.

The J gene is TRBJ2-2, the V gene TRBV29-1; 7 bases are a match to TRBD1. Germline V gives CDR1 SQVTM, CDR2 ANQGSEA. The length of the CDR3 is 14 residues. Losses at the gene ends were 7 bases for V and 2 bases for J; bases not matched to a gene: 7. The CDR3 here is CSAGQKINTGELFF. The CDR3 DNA follows: TGCAGCGCGGGACAGAAGATTAACACCGGGGAGCTGTTTTTT.

This clonotype was observed a few times. The CDR3 nucleotides read TGCGCCAGCAGCCGGGCCAAGGACAGTTACACAGATACGCAGTATTTT. As protein: CASSRAKDSYTDTQYF. The rearrangement uses TRBV4-1 and TRBJ2-3; D possibly corresponds to TRBD1 (6 bases). The germline CDR1 and CDR2 sequences are MGHRA and YSYEKL. The CDR3 has 16 residues. Trimming took 4 bases from V and 2 from J, leaving 16 bases between them.

This clonotype has a count of ten or more. The rearrangement links TRBV12-3 or TRBV12-4 to TRBJ2-7; either TRBD1 or TRBD2 may fit D (5 bases each). V lost 6 bases and J lost 3, with 21 bases in between. The CDR3 length is 16 residues. This CDR3 reads CASSLGEGGRNYEQYV. CDR3 nucleotides: TGTGCCAGCAGCCTGGGGGAAGGCGGTAGGAACTACGAGCAGTACGTC.

This clonotype was counted ten times or more. The V gene is TRBV6-5, the J gene TRBJ2-1; 10 bases map to TRBD1. Germline CDR1 MNHEY, CDR2 SVGAGI. The CDR3 has 17 amino acids. V shed 2 bases, J shed 5 bases, and the junction held 9 bases outside the gene matches. In DNA form, the CDR3 reads TGTGCCAGCAGTTACACCCAGACAGGGGGCCCGGACAATGAGCAGTTCTTC. Residues: CASSYTQTGGPDNEQFF.

In its sample, this clonotype was seen a few times. The CDR3 loop reads CASSLWTENTEAFF. The CDR3 DNA follows: TGTGCCAGCAGTCTCTGGACAGAGAACACTGAAGCTTTCTTT. This chain joins TRBV12-3 or TRBV12-4 and TRBJ1-1; TRBD1 is a possible D gene (6 bases). The CDR3 extends over 14 amino acids. With 5 bases removed from V and 1 base from J, the gap between germline ends came to 11 bases.

In DNA form, the CDR3 reads TGTGCCAGCAGCCCCGGGATTCTCAACAATGAGCAGTTCTTC. Translation: CASSPGILNNEQFF. The chain joins TRBV27 to TRBJ2-1; maybe TRBD2 (5 bases). The CDR3 has 14 amino acids. Trimming pared 6 bases from V and 5 bases from J, leaving 14 bases between. From germline, CDR1 is MNHEY and CDR2 SMNVEV (reference sequence).

This clonotype was seen repeatedly, ten times or more. The chain combines TRBV5-1 with TRBJ1-1; tentative D call: TRBD1 (6 bases). Trimming removed 0 bases at V and 5 bases at J, with 14 bases between. Germline V gene sequence: CDR1 SGHRS, CDR2 YFSETQ. CDR3 size: 15 residues. CDR3 protein: CASSLAKPGATEAFF. The CDR3 coding sequence is TGCGCCAGCAGCTTGGCCAAGCCAGGGGCGACTGAAGCTTTCTTT.

This chain joins TRBV3-1 and TRBJ2-5; the D is unclear. Per the germline V gene, CDR1 is LGHDT and CDR2 is YNNKEL (reference sequence). The CDR3 has 15 residues. V lost 3 bases to trimming and J lost 4 bases, with 15 bases between them. The CDR3 reads CASSHQWGSRETQYF. The CDR3 DNA reads TGTGCCAGCAGCCACCAGTGGGGTTCTCGAGAGACCCAGTACTTC.

On this clonotype: Here the CDR3 omits its conserved ending phenylalanine or tryptophan, so a read error is the likely source. The chain couples TRBV6-5 to TRBJ2-2; 7 nucleotides align to TRBD1. CDR1 and CDR2 from the germline V gene are MNHEY and SVGAGI. This CDR3 spans 14 amino acids. The junction had 9 bases not matched to a gene; V was cut back by 8 bases and J by 6 bases. The CDR3 DNA reads TGTGCCAGCCAAAGGACAGGAGTTGCCGGGGAGCTGTTTGTT. This codes for CASQRTGVAGELFV.

This clonotype was observed at least ten times. The genes are TRBV7-9 and TRBJ2-1; D is perhaps TRBD1 (6 bases). The CDR3 has 16 residues. In germline, CDR1 is SEHNR, CDR2 FQNEAQ (reference sequence). Deletions cut 1 base from V and 0 bases from J, with 10 bases between. This CDR3 reads CASSLGGHSSYNEQFF. CDR3 bases: TGTGCCAGCAGCTTAGGGGGGCACAGCTCCTACAATGAGCAGTTCTTC.

J is TRBJ2-3 and V is TRBV7-9; no reliable D call. Germline CDR1 and CDR2: SEHNR and FQNEAQ (reference sequence). CDR3 length equals 15 residues. The V end lost 3 bases, the J end lost 2 bases, and 12 bases lay between the germline ends. The CDR3 loop is CASSFFLGFTDTQYF. Written as DNA, the CDR3 is TGTGCCAGCAGCTTTTTCCTAGGGTTCACAGATACGCAGTATTTT.